The next 25 T cell receptor beta chains were all read from a single sample in a study of shared clonotypes between healthy human individuals. TCRdb keeps only in-frame clones here, not all; method: immunoSEQ multiplex PCR. The repertoire holds about 2.3 million clones, with around 90% as singletons. The sequenced sample was naive CD4+ T cells from PBMCs. Described subset: CD45RA+ positively selected. Every receptor here comes from a man aged 18 to 35 in good health. Some clones in this sample may be carry-over from other donors' samples.

The chain couples TRBV11-2 to TRBJ2-7; 7 bases are shared with TRBD2. Losses at the gene ends were 0 bases for V and 2 bases for J; bases not matched to a gene: 7. Germline CDR1 reads SGHAT; CDR2 reads FQNNGV. This CDR3 spans 16 amino acids. Here the CDR3 reads CASSLDSLAEAYEQYF. Here the CDR3 DNA reads TGTGCCAGCAGCTTAGATTCCCTAGCGGAAGCCTACGAGCAGTACTTC.

This clone was counted once. V usage is TRBV5-1 and J usage is TRBJ2-5; D unresolved. Per the germline V gene, CDR1 is SGHRS and CDR2 is YFSETQ. There are 13 residues in the CDR3. The V and J ends lost 6 bases and 3 bases respectively, with 12 bases between them. The CDR3 DNA reads TGCGCCAGCACGGAAGAAATCGAAGAGACCCAGTACTTC. Translated, it gives CASTEEIEETQYF. The full variable domain, its missing parts supplied by reference TRBV5-1 and TRBJ2-5, is KAGVTQTPRYLIKTRGQQVTLSCSPISGHRSVSWYQQTPGQGLQFLFEYFSETQRNKGNFPGRFSGRQFSNSRSEMNVSTLELGDSALYLCASTEEIEETQYFGPGTRLLVL.

The chain joins TRBV5-8 to TRBJ1-5; D not resolved. Germline assignment: CDR1 SGHTS and CDR2 YDEGEE. The CDR3 covers 13 residues. Trimming removed 2 bases at V and 8 bases at J, with 11 bases between. Here the CDR3 DNA reads TGTGCCAGCAGCTTAAGGAGCGAGGAGCCCCAGCATTTT. Amino acids: CASSLRSEEPQHF.

The gene calls are TRBV6-5 and TRBJ2-7; 10 bases map to TRBD1. The CDR3 runs 16 residues. Per germline, CDR1 MNHEY and CDR2 SVGAGI. Germline trimming cut 4 bases from V and 6 bases from J; bases unmatched to any gene: 12. The CDR3 bases are TGTGCCAGCAGTTCTTACCCCGGGACAGGGGTTGGCGAGCAGTACTTC. As protein: CASSSYPGTGVGEQYF.

With regard to this clone: Different DNA sequences within this sample yield the same CDR3. V usage is TRBV5-1 and J usage is TRBJ2-5; 12 bases line up with TRBD2. The CDR3 covers 16 residues. The germline V gene has CDR1 SGHRS and CDR2 YFSETQ. Trimming removed 3 bases from V and 2 bases from J; junction bases left unmatched: 5. As DNA, the CDR3 is TGCGCCAGCAGCTGGGGACTAGCGGGCGCACAAGAGACCCAGTACTTC. The encoded protein is CASSWGLAGAQETQYF.

This clone occurred a few times. The chain joins TRBV5-4 to TRBJ1-1; D perhaps matches TRBD1 (6 bases). CDR3 length equals 14 residues. Germline values: CDR1 SGHNT, CDR2 YYREEE (reference sequence). The ends were cut back, 4 bases at V and 3 bases at J, with 13 bases in the middle. In DNA form, the CDR3 reads TGTGCCAGCAGCCCGCCGGACAGACACACTGAAGCTTTCTTT. Translated: CASSPPDRHTEAFF.

This clone was counted a single time. The rearrangement uses TRBV2 and TRBJ2-1, with 10 bases identical to TRBD2. This CDR3 has 13 residues. CDR1 and CDR2 from the germline V gene are SNHLY and FYNNEI. With 7 bases clipped from V and 6 bases from J, the junction kept 3 bases outside the gene matches. DNA for the CDR3: TGTGCCAGCAATTTAGCGGGAGGCAATGAGCAGTTCTTC. Translated, it gives CASNLAGGNEQFF. Combining the CDR3 with reference TRBV2 and TRBJ2-1 gives the whole variable domain EPEVTQTPSHQVTQMGQEVILRCVPISNHLYFYWYRQILGQKVEFLVSFYNNEISEKSEIFDDQFSVERPDGSNFTLKIRSTKLEDSAMYFCASNLAGGNEQFFGPGTRLTVL.

This chain links TRBV30 with TRBJ2-5; no reliable D call. V shed 3 bases and J shed 2 bases, with 13 bases lying between them. The germline CDR1 and CDR2 sequences are GTSNPN and SVGIG (reference sequence). The CDR3 is made up of 14 amino acids. The CDR3 sequence is CAWSRLRQQETQYF. CDR3 nucleotides: TGTGCCTGGAGCCGCCTTAGGCAGCAAGAGACCCAGTACTTC.

The chain recombines TRBV2 with TRBJ2-1, with D unresolved. The length of the CDR3 is 14 residues. Germline V lookup: CDR1 SNHLY, CDR2 FYNNEI. The germline V and J ends were trimmed by 3 bases and 1 base, with 7 bases remaining between them. This chain's CDR3 is CASSERRSYNEQFF. For the CDR3, the DNA is TGTGCCAGCAGTGAGCGGCGATCCTACAATGAGCAGTTCTTC.

This chain links TRBV19 with TRBJ2-7; TRBD1 aligns across 7 bases. Germline V lookup: CDR1 LNHDA, CDR2 SQIVND (reference sequence). CDR3 length equals 13 residues. Trimming removed 0 bases from V and 11 bases from J; junction bases left unmatched: 7. The CDR3, as DNA: TGTGCCAGTAGTATAGACGCGGACAGGCAAAAGTACTTC. Encoded protein: CASSIDADRQKYF.

This chain links TRBV30 with TRBJ2-5; 7 bases align to TRBD2. The J call is uncertain, as TRBJ2-7 better fits the DNA end. The CDR3 length is 13 residues. Germline CDR1 reads GTSNPN; CDR2 reads SVGIG (reference sequence). The CDR3: CAWSGRGEGEQYF. DNA of the CDR3: TGTGCCTGGAGTGGTCGGGGGGAAGGCGAGCAGTACTTC.

V gene TRBV5-1 combines with J gene TRBJ2-3; the D gene could be TRBD1 or TRBD2 (5 bases each). From germline, CDR1 is SGHRS and CDR2 YFSETQ. V lost 4 bases and J lost 6, with 30 bases in between. The CDR3 loop spans 19 amino acids. As DNA, the CDR3 is TGCGCCAGCAGCCTCCCTTGGGGGAGCCGCGGAGCCCGTACGGATACGCAGTATTTT. It yields the protein CASSLPWGSRGARTDTQYF.

With respect to this clone: Other DNA sequences in the same sample also yield this CDR3. The V call is TRBV7-2, the J call TRBJ2-3; D possibly corresponds to TRBD2 (5 bases). Germline values: CDR1 SGHTA, CDR2 FQGNSA. Trimming took 0 bases from V and 2 from J, leaving 9 bases between them. The CDR3 covers 15 residues. The CDR3 here is CASSLAGGPTDTQYF. CDR3 in DNA: TGTGCCAGCAGCTTAGCGGGCGGGCCCACAGATACGCAGTATTTT. Based on the CDR3 plus reference TRBV7-2 and TRBJ2-3, the full variable domain is GAGVSQSPSNKVTEKGKDVELRCDPISGHTALYWYRQSLGQGLEFLIYFQGNSAPDKSGLPSDRFSAERTGGSVSTLTIQRTQQEDSAVYLCASSLAGGPTDTQYFGPGTRLTVL.

About this clone: The sample contains more than one DNA sequence encoding this CDR3. J is TRBJ1-3 and V is TRBV5-1, with 8 bases identical to TRBD1. CDR3 size: 17 residues. J lost 0 bases, V lost 0 bases, and 5 bases had no gene match. Germline V gives CDR1 SGHRS, CDR2 YFSETQ. The CDR3 bases are TGCGCCAGCAGCTTGGGAGGGACAGGTGGCTCTGGAAACACCATATATTTT. This gives the protein CASSLGGTGGSGNTIYF.

This rearrangement joins TRBV2 to TRBJ1-1; 12 nucleotides align to TRBD1. This CDR3 contains 16 residues. J gave up 3 bases and V 2 bases, and 4 bases lay outside the gene matches. Germline V gene sequence: CDR1 SNHLY, CDR2 FYNNEI. CDR3 loop: CASSERGQGAYTEAFF. The CDR3 nucleotides are TGTGCCAGCAGTGAAAGGGGACAGGGGGCTTACACTGAAGCTTTCTTT. The variable domain in full, with the rest retrieved from reference TRBV2 and TRBJ1-1, is EPEVTQTPSHQVTQMGQEVILRCVPISNHLYFYWYRQILGQKVEFLVSFYNNEISEKSEIFDDQFSVERPDGSNFTLKIRSTKLEDSAMYFCASSERGQGAYTEAFFGQGTRLTVV.

The gene calls are TRBV5-1 and TRBJ1-1, with D possibly being TRBD1 (6 bases). This CDR3 spans 15 amino acids. The ends were cut back, 1 base at V and 1 base at J, with 11 bases in the middle. Germline-derived CDR1 and CDR2 are SGHRS and YFSETQ. CDR3 coding DNA: TGCGCCAGCAGCTTGTTTGGAGGGGGGAACACTGAAGCTTTCTTT. Protein: CASSLFGGGNTEAFF.

The chain carries TRBV7-9 and TRBJ2-7; D gene unclear. The length of the CDR3 is 11 residues. Germline V CDR1 and CDR2: SEHNR, FQNEAQ (reference sequence). V was shortened by 5 bases and J by 8 bases, with 10 bases between the two germline ends. The CDR3 sequence is CASSLELKQYF. Here the CDR3 DNA reads TGTGCCAGCAGCCTAGAATTGAAGCAGTACTTC.

V usage is TRBV5-4 and J usage is TRBJ2-1; 9 bases map to TRBD1. The junction had 2 bases not matched to a gene; V was cut back by 0 bases and J by 4 bases. The CDR3 extends over 15 amino acids. CDR1 is SGHNT and CDR2 is YYREEE in the germline V gene (reference sequence). Here the CDR3 DNA reads TGTGCCAGCAGCTTGGGGGGGACAGGGTACAATGAGCAGTTCTTC. Protein product: CASSLGGTGYNEQFF.

This clone has just a few counts. The chain carries TRBV6-1 and TRBJ1-4; no clear D. V was shortened by 1 base and J by 10 bases, with 10 bases between the two germline ends. This CDR3 spans 13 amino acids. Germline CDR1 is MNHNS and CDR2 is SASEGT. The CDR3 protein is CASSEGIVGKLFF. The CDR3 DNA reads TGTGCCAGCAGTGAAGGGATCGTCGGAAAACTGTTTTTT.

In the case of this clone: This sample also contains other DNA sequences that code for the same CDR3. V and J are TRBV5-4 and TRBJ1-1; weak D call: TRBD1 (6 bases). Per the germline V gene, CDR1 is SGHNT and CDR2 is YYREEE (reference sequence). The CDR3 sequence is 15 residues long. Trimming took 0 bases from V and 2 from J, leaving 11 bases between them. The CDR3 loop reads CASSLAKQGNTEAFF. In DNA, the CDR3 is TGTGCCAGCAGCTTGGCGAAACAGGGAAACACTGAAGCTTTCTTT.

In its sample, this clone was seen once. This chain uses TRBV11-1 with TRBJ2-5; D is perhaps TRBD2 (5 bases). CDR1 and CDR2 (germline): SGHAT, FQDESV (reference sequence). V gave up 5 bases and J gave up 2 bases, with 12 bases separating them. The CDR3 has 14 residues. Here the CDR3 DNA reads TGTGCCAGCAGCGCCGGACGGGGTCAAGAGACCCAGTACTTC. Encoded protein: CASSAGRGQETQYF.

The rearrangement uses TRBV5-6 and TRBJ2-7; TRBD2 matches at 12 bases. J gave up 0 bases and V 4 bases, and 11 bases lay outside the gene matches. This CDR3 has 18 residues. In germline, CDR1 is SGHDT, CDR2 YYEEEE. The CDR3 DNA is TGTGCCAGCAGCGGGGGACTAGCGGGCGGGCCCAGCTCCTACGAGCAGTACTTC. Translating it yields CASSGGLAGGPSSYEQYF.

The V call is TRBV7-6, the J call TRBJ2-3; possibly TRBD1 or TRBD2 for D (5 bases each). Germline assignment: CDR1 SGHVS and CDR2 FNYEAQ. The germline V and J ends were trimmed by 6 bases and 6 bases, with 10 bases remaining between them. CDR3 size: 12 residues. The CDR3 coding sequence is TGTGCCAGCAGATCTTGGGGGGATACGCAGTATTTT. It specifies CASRSWGDTQYF.

This rearrangement joins TRBV11-3 to TRBJ2-2; TRBD2 matches 9 bases. The CDR3 consists of 15 residues. Germline assignment: CDR1 SGHNT and CDR2 YENEEA. After removal of 2 bases from V and 8 bases from J, the junction contained 6 bases not matched to a gene. DNA of the CDR3: TGTGCCAGCAGCTTACGGGCGGGAGGGCCTGGGGAGCTGTTTTTT. This encodes CASSLRAGGPGELFF.

The rearrangement joins TRBV7-6 to TRBJ1-2, with TRBD1 matching over 8 bases. Germline lookup yields CDR1 SGHVS and CDR2 FNYEAQ. The CDR3 extends over 14 amino acids. V shed 4 bases and J 5 bases; nucleotides not matched to a gene: 6. CDR3: CASSSGQGAYGYTF. In DNA, the CDR3 is TGTGCCAGCAGCTCCGGGCAGGGGGCTTATGGCTACACCTTC.